This T cell receptor beta chain was retrieved from a study of radiotherapy plus CTLA-4 blockade in lung cancer. Turning to the study itself: Of the patients, roughly 20% showed objective responses and roughly 31% attained disease control.

Study-wide findings and caveats: TCR clones from tumors expanded in blood after radiotherapy plus ipilimumab.

The protocol was immunoSEQ multiplex PCR, while the TCRdb copy is restricted to in-frame clones and leaves out a portion. The table records roughly 15,000 clones, roughly two thirds of them present only once. This clone was found a few times. Its antigen remains unidentified. Chemo-refractory metastatic non-small-cell lung cancer patients underwent focal radiation alongside CTLA-4 blockade with ipilimumab. This TCR derives from a human donor with non-small cell lung cancer whose response to radiotherapy plus ipilimumab could not be evaluated. Source: peripheral blood, taken from a patient treated with radiotherapy plus ipilimumab.

The CDR3, as DNA: TGTGCCAGCATCCCGACGGCCGGGACACCGGACACTGAAGCTTTCTTT. Protein: CASIPTAGTPDTEAFF. This chain joins TRBV2 and TRBJ1-1; D is possibly TRBD1 (6 bases). Trimming removed 7 bases from V and 3 bases from J, with 21 bases in between. The CDR3 runs to 16 residues. Germline V CDR1 and CDR2: SNHLY, FYNNEI. Drawing the rest from reference TRBV2 and TRBJ1-1, the complete variable domain is EPEVTQTPSHQVTQMGQEVILRCVPISNHLYFYWYRQILGQKVEFLVSFYNNEISEKSEIFDDQFSVERPDGSNFTLKIRSTKLEDSAMYFCASIPTAGTPDTEAFFGQGTRLTVV.